Sequencing of this TCR beta chain was carried out in a study of T-cell reconstitution after alpha-beta-depleted transplantation in children (TCRdb year 2016). Turning to the overall study: The study quantitatively tracked T-cell immune reconstitution after TCRalphabeta/CD19-depleted allogeneic hematopoietic cell transplantation in children using TCR repertoire profiling. Beyond this particular receptor, the publication reports: Hyperexpanded clone frequencies declined over subsequent months; after one year, T-cell counts and TCRbeta diversity were mostly attributed to newly produced T cells. The high TCRbeta diversity at day 60 in some patients was ascribed to recipient T cells and intrathymic progenitors that had survived conditioning. About two months after transplant, the apparently early recovery of alphabetaT-cell counts reportedly depended on just several hundred clones that had expanded rapidly and came from non-depleted graft cells.

About this clonotype itself: It has no known antigen specificity. One junction end disagrees with the germline gene, perhaps due to a read error.

Library prep was done by PCR. Instrument on record: Illumina HiSeq 2500. To normalize quantification of the TCRbeta repertoire, the TCR libraries were built with molecular barcoding that relied on unique molecular identifiers. TCRdb reworked the public reads: Q25 trimming with fastp, MiXCR clone assembly, productive beta chains retained. A single entry per CDR3 protein holds the most common genes and DNA from its merged rows. In this sample the table shows fewer than 550,000 distinct CDR3 sequences, approximately 10% of which occur a single time. Jointly, the top ten make up around 15% of the sample. Per the publication, the treatment or condition label means: allogeneic hematopoietic cell transplantation with graft depleted of TCRalphabeta T cells and CD19 B cells. The transplant recipients were children given TCRalphabeta/CD19-depleted allogeneic hematopoietic cell grafts. The TCR originated in a female patient aged 2 to 10 who had a stem cell transplant for aplastic anemia, so the T cells may come from the graft donor. Sample: PBMCs, mostly from graft donor cells, taken 180 days after TCRalphabeta/CD19-depleted stem cell transplant.

The DNA is as follows: TGCTGTGCTAGATTTCAGGGGTGGGGGGGATTCGTCACTGAAGCTTTCTTT. This encodes CCARFQGWGGFVTEAFF. The sequence joins TRBV20-1 to TRBJ1-1, and perhaps TRBD1 as D gene, on 6 matching bases. Looking up the germline V gene (reference sequence) yields CDR1 DFQATT and CDR2 SNEGSKA. The CDR3, from cysteine to phenylalanine, totals 17 residues. CDR3 DNA is the only sequence kept; it has 51 bases, read in frame from the first base.